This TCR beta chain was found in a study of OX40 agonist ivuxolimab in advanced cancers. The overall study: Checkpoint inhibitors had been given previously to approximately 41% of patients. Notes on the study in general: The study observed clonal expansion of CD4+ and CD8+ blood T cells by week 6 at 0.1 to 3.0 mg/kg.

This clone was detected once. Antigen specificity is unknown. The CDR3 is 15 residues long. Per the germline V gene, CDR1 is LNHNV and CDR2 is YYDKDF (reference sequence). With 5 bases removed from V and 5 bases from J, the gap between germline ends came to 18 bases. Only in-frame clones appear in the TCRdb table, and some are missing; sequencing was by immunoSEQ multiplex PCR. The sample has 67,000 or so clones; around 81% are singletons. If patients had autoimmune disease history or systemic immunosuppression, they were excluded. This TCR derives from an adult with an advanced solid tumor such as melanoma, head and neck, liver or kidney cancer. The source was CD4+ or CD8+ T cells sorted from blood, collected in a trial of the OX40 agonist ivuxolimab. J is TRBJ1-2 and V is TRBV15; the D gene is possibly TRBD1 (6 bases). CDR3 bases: TGTGCCACCAGCCCACCGTCGGACAGCCTTTATGGCTACACCTTC. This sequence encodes CATSPPSDSLYGYTF.